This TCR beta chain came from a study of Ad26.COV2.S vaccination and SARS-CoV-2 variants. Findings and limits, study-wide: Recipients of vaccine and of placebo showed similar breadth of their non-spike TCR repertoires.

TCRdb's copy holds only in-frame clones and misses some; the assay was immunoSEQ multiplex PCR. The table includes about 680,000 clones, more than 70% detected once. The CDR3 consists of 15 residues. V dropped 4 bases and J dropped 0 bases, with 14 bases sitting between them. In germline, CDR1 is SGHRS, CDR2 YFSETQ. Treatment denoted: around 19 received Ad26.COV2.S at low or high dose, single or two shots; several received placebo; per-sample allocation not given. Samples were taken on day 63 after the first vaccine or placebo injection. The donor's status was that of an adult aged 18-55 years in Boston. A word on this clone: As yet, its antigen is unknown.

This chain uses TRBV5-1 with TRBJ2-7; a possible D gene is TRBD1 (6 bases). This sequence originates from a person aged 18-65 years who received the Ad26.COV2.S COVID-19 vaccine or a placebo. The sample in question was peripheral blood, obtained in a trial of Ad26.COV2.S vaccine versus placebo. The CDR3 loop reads CASSPRLGASYEQYF. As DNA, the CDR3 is TGCGCCAGCAGCCCGCGTTTGGGGGCCTCCTACGAGCAGTACTTC.